These 21 T cell receptor beta chains were sequenced from one sample in a study of T cells in Graves' hyperthyroidism and ophthalmopathy. Amplification yielded TCR beta CDR3 regions, with RNA transcripts as the source. Using the HTBI primer set, a first-round RT-PCR was run on the TCR CDR3. TCRdb processed the multiplex PCR reads anew with MiXCR; each CDR3 protein has one entry. The sample lists hundreds of thousands of distinct CDR3 sequences; roughly 15% were seen once. The sequenced sample consisted of blood. The source is a woman between 18 and 30 years old with Graves' hyperthyroidism.

This clonotype was picked up many times. V gene TRBV18 combines with J gene TRBJ2-5; 10 positions match TRBD2. The CDR3 totals 15 residues. Trimming removed 6 bases from V and 4 bases from J; junction bases left unmatched: 8. The germline gives CDR1 KGHSH, CDR2 LQKENI. The CDR3 reads CASSLRVAGGETQYF. In DNA form, the CDR3 reads TGTGCCAGCTCCCTGAGAGTAGCGGGAGGAGAGACCCAGTACTTC.

The chain joins TRBV29-1 to TRBJ2-1; 9 bases map to TRBD2. The V gene end was trimmed by 5 bases and the J gene end by 0 bases; junction bases not matched to a gene: 8. The CDR3 totals 16 residues. Looked up from germline, CDR1 is SQVTM and CDR2 is ANQGSEA. The CDR3 protein is CSVSSASGNSYNEQFF. The CDR3 DNA reads as TGCAGCGTTAGTTCCGCTAGCGGGAACTCCTACAATGAGCAGTTCTTC.

The chain combines TRBV12-3 or TRBV12-4 with TRBJ1-1; 7 nucleotides align to TRBD1. The CDR3 spans 14 residues. The V gene end was trimmed by 5 bases and the J gene end by 6 bases; junction bases not matched to a gene: 9. In DNA, the CDR3 is TGTGCCAGCAGTCCCCGACAGGGTAACGCTGAAGCTTTCTTT. Translating gives CASSPRQGNAEAFF.

This clonotype came up many times. The chain links TRBV28 to TRBJ1-2; D not certain. This CDR3 spans 12 amino acids. From germline, CDR1 is MDHEN and CDR2 SYDVKM. V lost 4 bases, J lost 6 bases, and 9 bases lay in between. Here the CDR3 DNA reads TGTGCCAGCAGTTCCTCCTTGGATGGCTACACCTTC. Translation: CASSSSLDGYTF.

This clonotype has ten or more counts. The chain uses TRBV2 and TRBJ2-5, with 7 bases identical to TRBD2. Trimming cost V 6 bases and J 4 bases; bases outside gene matches: 8. This CDR3 comprises 14 residues. Germline lookup yields CDR1 SNHLY and CDR2 FYNNEI. CDR3 DNA sequence: TGTGCCAGCAGGGACCTCTCTAGCGGAGAGACCCAGTACTTC. Translated: CASRDLSSGETQYF. Drawing the rest from reference TRBV2 and TRBJ2-5, the complete variable domain is EPEVTQTPSHQVTQMGQEVILRCVPISNHLYFYWYRQILGQKVEFLVSFYNNEISEKSEIFDDQFSVERPDGSNFTLKIRSTKLEDSAMYFCASRDLSSGETQYFGPGTRLLVL.

The sample holds many counts of this clonotype. This rearrangement joins TRBV6-1 to TRBJ1-1; no definite D call. This CDR3 spans 12 amino acids. Trimming pared 5 bases from V and 1 base from J, leaving 5 bases between. CDR1 MNHNS and CDR2 SASEGT come from the germline V gene. CDR3 sequence: CASSYANTEAFF. For the CDR3, the DNA is TGTGCCAGCAGTTATGCGAACACTGAAGCTTTCTTT.

This clonotype was counted many times. The chain employs TRBV7-2 and TRBJ2-7; 8 bases match TRBD1. The CDR3 sequence is 14 residues long. Looked up from germline, CDR1 is SGHTA and CDR2 is FQGNSA. Trimming took 5 bases from V and 0 from J; bases not matched to a gene: 3. The CDR3 is CASSPQGGSYEQYF. The CDR3 coding sequence is TGTGCCAGCAGCCCACAGGGGGGCTCCTACGAGCAGTACTTC.

V usage is TRBV10-3 and J usage is TRBJ2-7, with TRBD2 matching 11 bases. V lost 6 bases, J lost 0 bases, and 7 bases stayed unmatched. Germline V gives CDR1 ENHRY, CDR2 SYGVKD. CDR3 length: 16 amino acids. CDR3 region: CAISGAGTSGSYEQYF. The CDR3 DNA is TGTGCCATCAGCGGGGCCGGGACTAGCGGCTCCTACGAGCAGTACTTC.

The chain's CDR3 is CASRFLRLAQETQYF. CDR3 coding DNA: TGTGCCAGCCGTTTCCTGCGACTAGCCCAAGAGACCCAGTACTTC. The V call is TRBV6-1, the J call TRBJ2-5; 7 bases fit TRBD2. The CDR3 totals 15 residues. In germline, CDR1 is MNHNS, CDR2 SASEGT. V was clipped by 8 bases and J by 1 base; unmatched bases: 10.

This clonotype was seen a handful of times. This sequence joins TRBV7-9 and TRBJ1-6; D is unclear. The germline CDR1 and CDR2 sequences are SEHNR and FQNEAQ (reference sequence). This CDR3 spans 15 amino acids. V was pared by 2 bases and J by 8 bases, with 13 bases between. The CDR3 DNA follows: TGTGCCAGCAGCTTACGGGCCTCAAGGGATTCACCCCTCCACTTT. Its translation: CASSLRASRDSPLHF.

This clonotype has a handful of counts. The V and J genes are TRBV11-2 and TRBJ2-1, with 7 bases lining up with TRBD2. The junction had 11 bases not matched to a gene; V was cut back by 5 bases and J by 1 base. The germline CDR1 and CDR2 sequences are SGHAT and FQNNGV. The CDR3 has 17 residues. The CDR3 DNA is TGTGCCAGCAGCCCAACCAGACTAGCTCGTTCCTACAATGAGCAGTTCTTC. Its translation is CASSPTRLARSYNEQFF.

This clonotype appeared many times. The genes are TRBV12-3 or TRBV12-4 and TRBJ1-1; 9 bases fit TRBD1. The CDR3 runs 16 residues. V shed 3 bases and J 0 bases; nucleotides not matched to a gene: 5. CDR3 in amino acids: CASSLGQGRMNTEAFF. DNA for the CDR3: TGTGCCAGCAGTTTGGGACAGGGACGTATGAACACTGAAGCTTTCTTT.

This clonotype appeared a few times. The chain is built from TRBV2 and TRBJ2-3; 9 bases map to TRBD1. Germline CDR1 is SNHLY and CDR2 is FYNNEI. The CDR3 runs 18 residues. The V segment lost 6 bases and the J segment 0 bases; nucleotides outside the gene matches: 13. In DNA, the CDR3 is TGTGCCAGCAGCGCAGAGCGCGACAGGGGGGAAAGCACAGATACGCAGTATTTT. Translated, it gives CASSAERDRGESTDTQYF.

The chain combines TRBV4-1 with TRBJ2-1; 10 bases align to TRBD1. J lost 8 bases, V lost 2 bases, and 6 bases had no gene match. This CDR3 is built from 15 residues. The germline V gene has CDR1 MGHRA and CDR2 YSYEKL. This CDR3 reads CASSQRDRGSHEQFF. The DNA for the CDR3 is TGCGCCAGCAGCCAACGGGACAGGGGATCGCATGAGCAGTTCTTC.

This clonotype has just a few counts. The chain joins TRBV18 to TRBJ2-5; D is ambiguous. The V gene lost 5 bases and the J gene lost 4 bases, with 11 bases spanning the gap. Germline CDR1 is KGHSH and CDR2 is LQKENI. There are 13 residues in the CDR3. The CDR3 sequence is CASSGGLGETQYF. CDR3 DNA: TGTGCCAGCTCAGGTGGGCTGGGAGAGACCCAGTACTTC.

The J gene is TRBJ2-2, the V gene TRBV7-8; 9 bases line up with TRBD2. CDR1 SGHVS and CDR2 FQNEAQ come from the germline V gene. CDR3 size: 16 residues. The V segment lost 2 bases and the J segment 5 bases; nucleotides outside the gene matches: 6. CDR3 loop: CASSLRGLAGTGELFF. CDR3 bases: TGTGCCAGCAGCTTACGGGGGCTAGCGGGGACCGGGGAGCTGTTTTTT.

This clonotype occurred a few times. This sequence joins TRBV6-1 and TRBJ1-4; 7 nucleotides align to TRBD1. The CDR3 extends over 16 amino acids. Looked up from germline, CDR1 is MNHNS and CDR2 is SASEGT. J was trimmed by 4 bases and V by 6 bases; bases with no gene match: 11. The CDR3 loop is CASRSEGGQRNEKLFF. CDR3 coding DNA: TGTGCCAGCAGATCTGAAGGGGGACAGCGTAATGAAAAACTGTTTTTT.

This clonotype came up many times. This chain links TRBV13 with TRBJ2-5; D is perhaps TRBD2 (5 bases). This CDR3 has 15 amino acids. V lost 4 bases and J 0 bases, leaving 12 bases between the germline ends. Per the germline V gene, CDR1 is PRHDT and CDR2 is FYEKMQ (reference sequence). CDR3 amino acids: CASSSPAGNQETQYF. Written as DNA, the CDR3 is TGTGCCAGCAGCTCCCCCGCGGGCAACCAAGAGACCCAGTACTTC.

This clonotype was detected a few times. V is TRBV6-1 and J is TRBJ2-7; the match to TRBD1 covers 9 bases. The CDR3 has 16 residues. V lost 5 bases and J lost 0; bases outside the gene matches: 8. The V gene's germline CDR1 is MNHNS and CDR2 SASEGT. The CDR3 bases are TGTGCCAGCAGTAATTCACCGGGACAGGGCTCCTACGAGCAGTACTTC. Translation gives CASSNSPGQGSYEQYF.

This clonotype came up many times. V gene TRBV28 combines with J gene TRBJ1-2, with a tentative D call TRBD1 (5 bases). Germline CDR1 reads MDHEN; CDR2 reads SYDVKM. The ends were cut back, 2 bases at V and 7 bases at J, with 20 bases in the middle. The length of the CDR3 is 16 residues. In DNA form, the CDR3 reads TGTGCCAGCAGTTTAAAGAAGGCGCAGGGAAGCTGTGGCTACACCTTC. It codes for CASSLKKAQGSCGYTF.

The chain employs TRBV7-6 and TRBJ2-7; tentative D call: TRBD2 (5 bases). V gave up 4 bases and J gave up 6 bases, with 16 bases separating them. The CDR3 totals 14 residues. Germline V gives CDR1 SGHVS, CDR2 FNYEAQ. The CDR3: CASSSRGGLGEQYF. The CDR3 nucleotides read TGTGCCAGCAGCTCACGAGGAGGATTGGGCGAGCAGTACTTC.